The rows below give T cell receptor beta chains drawn from one sample of a study of T cell repertoires in cytomegalovirus infection. TCRdb fed the reads into MiXCR, producing one record per CDR3 protein. This table holds roughly 120,000 distinct CDR3 sequences, around 32% found once. No antigen has been assigned to these receptors. The sequencing used CD8+ T cells from cultured PBMCs, collected from culture after CMV antigen stimulation. The receptors shown here come from a human donor in good health (CMV status not recorded). Some clones in this sample may be carry-over from other donors' samples. Each CDR3 is given with its conserved first and last residue. The D gene is left open where the match is weak. Clone size is not always given. Where it is, it says once, few, many or a class for expanded clones.

J gene: TRBJ2-1
clone size: once
V gene: TRBV11-3
D gene: TRBD1
CDR3 DNA: TGTGCCAGCAGCGCGTATGGGGACAGTCGCTACAATGAGCAGTTCTTC
CDR3 protein: CASSAYGDSRYNEQFF

J gene: TRBJ2-7
clone size: NA
V gene: TRBV7-9
D gene: NA
CDR3 DNA: TGTGCCAGCAGCTTAGCCGAGAAGGGCACCTACGAGCAGTACTTC
CDR3 protein: CASSLAEKGTYEQYF

J gene: TRBJ1-5
clone size: many
V gene: TRBV4-1
D gene: NA
CDR3 DNA: TGCGCCAGCAGCCAAGACGGGGATAGCAATCAGCCCCAGCATTTT
CDR3 protein: CASSQDGDSNQPQHF

J gene: TRBJ2-1
clone size: many
V gene: TRBV7-6
D gene: NA
CDR3 DNA: TGTGCCAGCAGGCCTCAGCTAACTACACACAATGAGCAGTTCTTC
CDR3 protein: CASRPQLTTHNEQFF

J gene: TRBJ1-5
clone size: NA
V gene: TRBV20-1
D gene: NA
CDR3 DNA: TGCAGTGCTAGTCTACTGGGCAATCAGCCCCAGCATTTT
CDR3 protein: CSASLLGNQPQHF

J gene: TRBJ2-1
clone size: many
V gene: TRBV6-2/TRBV6-3
D gene: TRBD2
CDR3 DNA: TGTGCCAGCAGTGAGAGCGGGGGGGCCCTTGGGGAGCAGTTCTTC
CDR3 protein: CASSESGGALGEQFF

J gene: TRBJ2-5
clone size: few
V gene: TRBV27
D gene: NA
CDR3 DNA: TGTGCCAGCAGTCTGCTCGCGGGGGCGTACCAAGAGACCCAGTACTTC
CDR3 protein: CASSLLAGAYQETQYF

J gene: TRBJ2-3
clone size: NA
V gene: TRBV2
D gene: TRBD1
CDR3 DNA: TGTGCCAGCTCCGGACAGGGAGAAGGAGATACGCAGTATTTT
CDR3 protein: CASSGQGEGDTQYF

J gene: TRBJ1-5
clone size: NA
V gene: TRBV27
D gene: NA
CDR3 DNA: TGTGCCAGCAGTTTAGGCAGGGTTCAGCCCCAGCATTTT
CDR3 protein: CASSLGRVQPQHF

J gene: TRBJ2-7
clone size: many
V gene: TRBV7-2
D gene: NA
CDR3 DNA: TGTGCCAGCAGCTTAGAGGTGGGGGCGATGGGGTACGAGCAGTACTTC
CDR3 protein: CASSLEVGAMGYEQYF

J gene: TRBJ2-7
clone size: many
V gene: TRBV7-2
D gene: TRBD2
CDR3 DNA: TGTGCCAGCAGCTCCCTGCCGGGACTAGCGGATTACTACGAGCAGTACTTC
CDR3 protein: CASSSLPGLADYYEQYF

J gene: TRBJ1-4
clone size: few
V gene: TRBV5-1
D gene: TRBD1
CDR3 DNA: TGCGCCAGCAGCTCCTCTGAAACAGGGGGCGCAACTAATGAAAAACTGTTTTTT
CDR3 protein: CASSSSETGGATNEKLFF

J gene: TRBJ1-5
clone size: NA
V gene: TRBV6-2/TRBV6-3
D gene: NA
CDR3 DNA: TGTGCCAGCGGAAGCAATCAGCCCCAGCATTTT
CDR3 protein: CASGSNQPQHF

J gene: TRBJ1-3
clone size: NA
V gene: TRBV7-8
D gene: NA
CDR3 DNA: TGTGCCAGCAGCTTAGCGGGTGGAAACACCATATATTTT
CDR3 protein: CASSLAGGNTIYF

J gene: TRBJ2-7
clone size: few
V gene: TRBV2
D gene: TRBD2
CDR3 DNA: TGTGCCAGCGGAGCGGGGGGGTACTCCTACGAGCAGTACTTC
CDR3 protein: CASGAGGYSYEQYF

J gene: TRBJ2-1
clone size: NA
V gene: TRBV4-1
D gene: TRBD2
CDR3 DNA: TGCGCCAGCAGCCAAGAATTTGGGCTAGCGGGGAAGTGGAATGAGCAGTTCTTC
CDR3 protein: CASSQEFGLAGKWNEQFF

J gene: TRBJ2-1
clone size: NA
V gene: TRBV2
D gene: NA
CDR3 DNA: TGTGCCACCCGCGGGGTCAATGAGCAGTTCTTC
CDR3 protein: CATRGVNEQFF

J gene: TRBJ2-7
clone size: few
V gene: TRBV2
D gene: TRBD1
CDR3 DNA: TGTGCCAGCAGCGCAAAGACAGGGGGCAGCTACGAGCAGTACTTC
CDR3 protein: CASSAKTGGSYEQYF

J gene: TRBJ1-2
clone size: few
V gene: TRBV7-2
D gene: TRBD1
CDR3 DNA: TGTGCCAGCAGCCCCGCCGGACAGGGCGGGGGCTATGGCTACACCTTC
CDR3 protein: CASSPAGQGGGYGYTF

J gene: TRBJ2-2
clone size: NA
V gene: TRBV24-1
D gene: NA
CDR3 DNA: TGTGCCACCAGGGACACCGGGGAGCTGTTTTTT
CDR3 protein: CATRDTGELFF

J gene: TRBJ2-1
clone size: few
V gene: TRBV27
D gene: NA
CDR3 DNA: TGTGCCAGCAGTCCGGGCCGGGACCTAACCTACAATGAGCAGTTCTTC
CDR3 protein: CASSPGRDLTYNEQFF

J gene: TRBJ2-7
clone size: few
V gene: TRBV7-8
D gene: NA
CDR3 DNA: TGTGCCAGCAGCTTAGCGACAGGAGGTCACGAGCAGTACTTC
CDR3 protein: CASSLATGGHEQYF

J gene: TRBJ1-1
clone size: NA
V gene: TRBV28
D gene: TRBD1
CDR3 DNA: TGTGCCAGCAGTCCAGACAGGGGAAGGGGCACTGAAGCTTTCTTT
CDR3 protein: CASSPDRGRGTEAFF

J gene: TRBJ2-1
clone size: NA
V gene: TRBV3-1
D gene: TRBD2
CDR3 DNA: TGTGCCAGCAGCCTTGAGGGTAGCGGGGGGAGGGAGCAGTTCTTC
CDR3 protein: CASSLEGSGGREQFF

J gene: TRBJ1-1
clone size: NA
V gene: TRBV5-5
D gene: NA
CDR3 DNA: TGTGCCAGCAGCTTGGACAGCACTGAAGCTTTCTTT
CDR3 protein: CASSLDSTEAFF

J gene: TRBJ1-6
clone size: NA
V gene: TRBV28
D gene: NA
CDR3 DNA: TGTGCCAGCGAAGAAACAGGAGCCTATAATTCACCCCTCCACTTT
CDR3 protein: CASEETGAYNSPLHF

J gene: TRBJ2-3
clone size: NA
V gene: TRBV23-1
D gene: NA
CDR3 DNA: TGCGCCAGCAGTCAATCGTCACGACCCTACCTCGCGGATACGCAGTATTTT
CDR3 protein: CASSQSSRPYLADTQYF

J gene: TRBJ2-7
clone size: many
V gene: TRBV28
D gene: TRBD1
CDR3 DNA: TGTGCCAGCCAGGAACGGACAGGGACCTACGAGCAGTACTTC
CDR3 protein: CASQERTGTYEQYF

J gene: TRBJ1-5
clone size: few
V gene: TRBV28
D gene: NA
CDR3 DNA: TGTGCCAGCAGTTCCCTTAGGGGGACGAGGGGTCAGCCCCAGCATTTT
CDR3 protein: CASSSLRGTRGQPQHF

J gene: TRBJ1-1
clone size: NA
V gene: TRBV12-3/TRBV12-4
D gene: NA
CDR3 DNA: TGTGCCAGCAGTTTCGAGGGGGTGGGCACTGAAGCTTTCTTT
CDR3 protein: CASSFEGVGTEAFF

J gene: TRBJ1-1
clone size: NA
V gene: TRBV6-1
D gene: NA
CDR3 DNA: TGTGCCAGCAGTGAGTTTATAGGGCGAGCTTTCTTT
CDR3 protein: CASSEFIGRAFF

J gene: TRBJ2-3
clone size: many
V gene: TRBV7-2
D gene: TRBD1
CDR3 DNA: TGTGCCAGCAGCTTAGTCGGACAGGGGGGAACAGATACGCAGTATTTT
CDR3 protein: CASSLVGQGGTDTQYF

J gene: TRBJ2-5
clone size: NA
V gene: TRBV7-3
D gene: TRBD2
CDR3 DNA: TGTGCCAGCAGCCGTTACGGGGGGGCCGAAGAGACCCAGTACTTC
CDR3 protein: CASSRYGGAEETQYF

J gene: TRBJ1-5
clone size: few
V gene: TRBV6-6
D gene: NA
CDR3 DNA: TGTGCCAGCAGTTACGTTAAATCAAGGAATCAGCCCCAGCATTTT
CDR3 protein: CASSYVKSRNQPQHF

J gene: TRBJ2-1
clone size: few
V gene: TRBV7-9
D gene: TRBD1
CDR3 DNA: TGTGCCAGCAGCTCAGGGACAGTACGCGCCTACAATGAGCAGTTCTTC
CDR3 protein: CASSSGTVRAYNEQFF

J gene: TRBJ1-6
clone size: few
V gene: TRBV6-5
D gene: NA
CDR3 DNA: TGTGCCAGCAGTTACGGTGGGGAGATAAATTCACCCCTCCACTTT
CDR3 protein: CASSYGGEINSPLHF

J gene: TRBJ2-5
clone size: few
V gene: TRBV7-9
D gene: NA
CDR3 DNA: TGTGCCAGCAGCTTAAACTGGGAGCAAGAGACCCAGTACTTC
CDR3 protein: CASSLNWEQETQYF

J gene: TRBJ2-2
clone size: few
V gene: TRBV7-6
D gene: TRBD1
CDR3 DNA: TGTGCCAGCAGCTCCGGGACAGTCATTACCGGGGAGCTGTTTTTT
CDR3 protein: CASSSGTVITGELFF

J gene: TRBJ1-3
clone size: few
V gene: TRBV6-2/TRBV6-3
D gene: TRBD1
CDR3 DNA: TGTGCCAGCAGTTACGAGTCCAGGGGGACTGGAAACACCATATATTTT
CDR3 protein: CASSYESRGTGNTIYF

J gene: TRBJ2-2
clone size: once
V gene: TRBV4-1
D gene: NA
CDR3 DNA: TGCGCCAGCAGCCAGCGGGACTCTGGGACCGGGGAGCTGTTTTTT
CDR3 protein: CASSQRDSGTGELFF

J gene: TRBJ2-7
clone size: NA
V gene: TRBV6-6
D gene: NA
CDR3 DNA: TGTGCCAGCAAATTACAGGGCCCTTCCTACGAGCAGTACTTC
CDR3 protein: CASKLQGPSYEQYF

J gene: TRBJ2-1
clone size: NA
V gene: TRBV7-6
D gene: NA
CDR3 DNA: TGTGCCAGCAGCTTAAATAGGGGGAGTATCCATGAGCAGTTCTTC
CDR3 protein: CASSLNRGSIHEQFF

J gene: TRBJ2-5
clone size: NA
V gene: TRBV4-1
D gene: TRBD2
CDR3 DNA: TGCGCCAGCAGCCAAGATGCCACTAGCGGGGGGGCCAGACAAGAGACCCAGTACTTC
CDR3 protein: CASSQDATSGGARQETQYF

J gene: TRBJ2-5
clone size: NA
V gene: TRBV5-6
D gene: TRBD1
CDR3 DNA: TGTGCCAGCAGCCATGGGGACAGAAAAGAGACCCAGTACTTC
CDR3 protein: CASSHGDRKETQYF

J gene: TRBJ1-1
clone size: few
V gene: TRBV28
D gene: NA
CDR3 DNA: TGTGCCAGCAGTCCCCCATGGGACCTTAACACTGAAGCTTTCTTT
CDR3 protein: CASSPPWDLNTEAFF

J gene: TRBJ2-2
clone size: NA
V gene: TRBV5-1
D gene: TRBD2
CDR3 DNA: TGCGCCAGCAGCTTGGCCACTAGCGGGGGCCCTAACACCGGGGAGCTGTTTTTT
CDR3 protein: CASSLATSGGPNTGELFF

J gene: TRBJ2-3
clone size: NA
V gene: TRBV19
D gene: TRBD1
CDR3 DNA: TGTGCCAGTAGTATGGGACAGGCGAGCACAGATACGCAGTATTTT
CDR3 protein: CASSMGQASTDTQYF

J gene: TRBJ2-1
clone size: NA
V gene: TRBV19
D gene: NA
CDR3 DNA: TGTGCCAGTAGGGCGCGGACACTCTCCTACAATGAGCAGTTCTTC
CDR3 protein: CASRARTLSYNEQFF

J gene: TRBJ2-4
clone size: NA
V gene: TRBV6-2/TRBV6-3
D gene: TRBD1
CDR3 DNA: TGTGCCAGCAGTGACAGGGGGCTGGCCAAAAACATTCAGTACTTC
CDR3 protein: CASSDRGLAKNIQYF

J gene: TRBJ1-2
clone size: NA
V gene: TRBV5-4
D gene: TRBD1
CDR3 DNA: TGTGCCACCAGACAGGGTGGCTATGGCTACACCTTC
CDR3 protein: CATRQGGYGYTF

J gene: TRBJ2-1
clone size: few
V gene: TRBV6-1
D gene: TRBD1
CDR3 DNA: TGTGCCGGTCGGGGACAGGGAGTCTACAATGAGCAGTTCTTC
CDR3 protein: CAGRGQGVYNEQFF

J gene: TRBJ2-5
clone size: NA
V gene: TRBV6-1
D gene: TRBD2
CDR3 DNA: TGTGCCAGCAGTGCTGGACTAGCGGGGGCCCGCCCAAGAGACACCCAGTACTTC
CDR3 protein: CASSAGLAGARPRDTQYF

J gene: TRBJ2-5
clone size: NA
V gene: TRBV25-1
D gene: TRBD1
CDR3 DNA: TGTGCCAGCAGAAGGACAGGGGTGTGGGAGACCCAGTACTTC
CDR3 protein: CASRRTGVWETQYF

J gene: TRBJ2-7
clone size: NA
V gene: TRBV27
D gene: NA
CDR3 DNA: TGTGCCAGCAGTTTATCAGCCAATATAGGTCCCTACGAGCAGTACTTC
CDR3 protein: CASSLSANIGPYEQYF

J gene: TRBJ2-3
clone size: few
V gene: TRBV6-1
D gene: NA
CDR3 DNA: TGTGCCAGCAGTGAAACCGGGCTGGGGGATTACACAGATACGCAGTATTTT
CDR3 protein: CASSETGLGDYTDTQYF

J gene: TRBJ2-7
clone size: NA
V gene: TRBV6-6
D gene: TRBD1
CDR3 DNA: TGTGCCAGCGGAGTTACCGGGACAGGGTCGGACGAGCAGTACTTC
CDR3 protein: CASGVTGTGSDEQYF